This is a list of T cell receptor beta chains from one sample in a study of T-cell memory formation after mild COVID-19. Each CDR3 protein gets one entry after TCRdb re-called the 5' RACE reads with MiXCR. The profile covers fewer than 350,000 distinct CDR3 sequences, with approximately 8.4% appearing a single time and around a fifth taken by the ten largest. The sequenced sample was PBMCs or a T cell subset sorted from them (not recorded which). The receptors shown here come from a man between 18 and 29 years old who had mild COVID-19 (a few samples of this study predate the infection). Cell type and time point are not known. CDR3s include the opening cysteine and the closing phenylalanine or tryptophan. D genes are given only for firm matches. Size is omitted from some rows. Given values are once, few, many or a class for expanded clones.

clone size	CDR3 length	V gene	J gene	D gene	CDR3 DNA	CDR3 protein
many	13	TRBV20-1	TRBJ1-4	.	TGCAGTGCTAGCGTTCGGGTCGACGAAAAACTGTTTTTT	CSASVRVDEKLFF
few	15	TRBV6-2/TRBV6-3	TRBJ2-5	.	TGTGCCAGCAGTCCAGGTGTACGGGGGAGCGAGACCCAGTACTTC	CASSPGVRGSETQYF
.	14	TRBV12-3/TRBV12-4	TRBJ2-5	.	TGTGCCAGCAGTCCCCCATGGGAACGAGAGACCCAGTACTTC	CASSPPWERETQYF
few	13	TRBV29-1	TRBJ2-3	.	TGCAGCGTGGCTAATCGTTTACGAGATACGCAGTATTTT	CSVANRLRDTQYF
many	13	TRBV20-1	TRBJ1-1	.	TGCAGTGCTAGAGATAGGTGGGACACTGAAGCTTTCTTT	CSARDRWDTEAFF
.	16	TRBV9	TRBJ1-6	TRBD1	TGTGCCAGCAGCCCACGACAGGGGGCTTTAAATTCACCCCTCCACTTT	CASSPRQGALNSPLHF
many	12	TRBV5-1	TRBJ2-3	.	TGCGCCAGCAGCCTGGAGTGGGATACGCAGTATTTT	CASSLEWDTQYF
many	13	TRBV20-1	TRBJ2-5	TRBD1	TGCAGTGCCCCTGACAGGGGAGGAGAGACCCAGTACTTC	CSAPDRGGETQYF
few	15	TRBV11-2	TRBJ1-2	TRBD1	TGTGCCAGCAGCTTAGACGGACAGGGGAAAGGGGGCTACACCTTC	CASSLDGQGKGGYTF
.	17	TRBV4-3	TRBJ2-7	.	TGCGCCAGCAGCCAGAACACCGGACATCTTTTCTCCTACGAGCAGTACTTC	CASSQNTGHLFSYEQYF
few	17	TRBV4-2	TRBJ2-2	TRBD2	TGTGCCAGCAGCCAAGGAGGGACTAGCGGGAAAACCGGGGAGCTGTTTTTT	CASSQGGTSGKTGELFF
few	18	TRBV10-2	TRBJ2-6	TRBD1	TGCGCCGCCTACGGAGGGGACAGGGTTTTATCTGGGGCCAACGTCCTGACTTTC	CAAYGGDRVLSGANVLTF
few	16	TRBV6-5	TRBJ2-5	TRBD1	TGTGCCAGCAGTTACTCGATAGGAGCAGGGGGAGAGACCCAGTACTTC	CASSYSIGAGGETQYF
.	14	TRBV12-3/TRBV12-4	TRBJ1-3	.	TGTGCCAGCAGTTGGGGCCCATCTGGAAACACCATATATTTT	CASSWGPSGNTIYF
many	20	TRBV28	TRBJ1-6	.	TGTGCCAGCAGTTTAATTCCCCCCCTTAGCACGGGGATGGGGAATTCACCCCTCCACTTT	CASSLIPPLSTGMGNSPLHF
.	13	TRBV3-1	TRBJ2-3	.	TGTGCCAGCAGCCAGTCAGGGTCAGATACGCAGTATTTT	CASSQSGSDTQYF
.	12	TRBV29-1	TRBJ1-1	TRBD1	TGCAGCGTTGAAGGGGACAGTTTTGAAGCTTTCTTT	CSVEGDSFEAFF
.	16	TRBV5-1	TRBJ1-1	TRBD1	TGCGCCAGCGAATCAGGGGGCGCAAGTTTGGGCACTGAAGCTTTCTTT	CASESGGASLGTEAFF
few	15	TRBV6-1	TRBJ1-5	.	TGTGCCAGCAGTCCCCAGGACGGGTTCAATCAGCCCCAGCATTTT	CASSPQDGFNQPQHF
many	14	TRBV7-2	TRBJ2-2	TRBD1	TGTGCCAGCAGCTGGACAGGGATCGACGGGGAGCTGTTTTTT	CASSWTGIDGELFF
many	13	TRBV20-1	TRBJ1-5	.	TGCAGCACGAACGGGGGGCTGGATCAGCCCCAGCATTTT	CSTNGGLDQPQHF
.	16	TRBV27	TRBJ2-5	.	TGTGCCAGCTGGTACCGACACTCGAAGTACCAAGAGACCCAGTACTTC	CASWYRHSKYQETQYF
few	16	TRBV4-3	TRBJ1-1	.	TGCGCCAGCAGCCAAGAACGCTGGACAGAGAACACTGAAGCTTTCTTT	CASSQERWTENTEAFF
many	13	TRBV6-4	TRBJ2-2	.	TGTGCCAGCAGTGAGGGGGCCACCGGGGAGCTGTTTTTT	CASSEGATGELFF
many	15	TRBV5-5	TRBJ2-1	.	TGTGCCAGCAGCTTGTTGGTGAGCTCCTACAATGAGCAGTTCTTC	CASSLLVSSYNEQFF
few	16	TRBV5-1	TRBJ2-5	.	TGCGCCAGCAGCCCTGTGATGGACGGGTTCCAAGAGACCCAGTACTTC	CASSPVMDGFQETQYF
few	16	TRBV7-2	TRBJ2-3	TRBD2	TGTGCCAGCAGCGTTTTTGGCGGGGGAACCGTAGATACGCAGTATTTT	CASSVFGGGTVDTQYF
many	13	TRBV5-1	TRBJ1-4	TRBD1	TGCGCCAGCAGACAGGGGTCCGGTGAAAAACTGTTTTTT	CASRQGSGEKLFF
many	11	TRBV7-9	TRBJ2-7	.	TGTGCCAGCAGCTTAGGGGACGGCTATTCTTTC	CASSLGDGYSF
few	12	TRBV12-3/TRBV12-4	TRBJ1-2	.	TGTGCCAGCAGTACCATGGGCTATGGCTACACCTTC	CASSTMGYGYTF
few	14	TRBV9	TRBJ2-7	TRBD2	TGTGCCAGCAGCGTGGGACTAGCGGACTACGAGCAGTACTTC	CASSVGLADYEQYF